A single TCR beta chain is shown here with its context. The source of the sample is a study of blood T cell repertoires in COVID-19. Looking at the study overall: COVID-19 samples collected from the United States, Italy and Spain covered acute and convalescent phases. PBMCs, B-cell-depleted T cells, or T cells were the source of the cDNA or gDNA that made up the material.

Methods used by the authors: Amplified reference gene primers provided the basis for estimating nucleated cell counts. The data were produced by immunoSEQ multiplex PCR, yet TCRdb's version contains in-frame clones alone and is incomplete. D and trimming were read from the DNA, whereas the V and J calls and clone size are those reported in that table. The sample has about 50,000 clones, about 76% seen once. Deletions cut 1 base from V and 0 bases from J, with 12 bases between. Germline CDR1 and CDR2: SGHTA and FQGNSA. The CDR3 has 16 residues. The chain links TRBV7-2 to TRBJ1-1, with D tentatively TRBD1 (5 bases). Material for sequencing was peripheral blood. This receptor was obtained from a man between 70 and 80 years old with active or convalescent COVID-19. DNA for the CDR3: TGTGCCAGCAGCTTAGTGGCAGGGAGGATGAACACTGAAGCTTTCTTT. Protein product: CASSLVAGRMNTEAFF.